One sample yielded the 17 T cell receptor beta chains listed below, sequenced in a study of T cells in Graves' hyperthyroidism and ophthalmopathy. It was RNA transcripts that yielded the amplified TCR beta CDR3 regions. The TCR CDR3 was amplified in a first-round RT-PCR using the HTBI primer set. TCRdb reprocessed the multiplex PCR reads via MiXCR and lists one record per CDR3 protein. The table has 540,000 or so distinct CDR3 sequences, 15% to 19% seen once. Sequenced input: blood. The receptors were gathered from a woman aged 25 to 45 with Graves' hyperthyroidism.

This clonotype was observed a handful of times. The genes are TRBV24-1 and TRBJ1-2; TRBD1 might be the D (5 bases). Trimming stripped 3 bases from V and 4 bases from J, with 14 bases between. The V gene's germline CDR1 is KGHDR and CDR2 SFDVKD. The CDR3 is 15 amino acids. The CDR3 bases are TGTGCCACCAGTGATCCTAAGACAGCCGCCTATGGCTACACCTTC. It encodes CATSDPKTAAYGYTF.

This clonotype was counted at least ten times. The chain has TRBV20-1 and TRBJ2-7, with 9 nucleotides matching TRBD1. The germline CDR1 and CDR2 sequences are DFQATT and SNEGSKA (reference sequence). The V gene end was trimmed by 3 bases and the J gene end by 7 bases; junction bases not matched to a gene: 7. CDR3 length: 13 amino acids. In nucleotides, the CDR3 is TGCAGTGCTAGTCGGGACAGGGTGGGAGAGCAGTACTTC. Protein: CSASRDRVGEQYF.

This clonotype was recorded at least ten times. The genes are TRBV7-3 and TRBJ2-2; D is possibly TRBD1 (6 bases). The CDR3 length is 14 residues. The V and J ends lost 8 bases and 1 base respectively, with 11 bases between them. Per the germline V gene, CDR1 is SGHTA and CDR2 is FQGTGA. Here the CDR3 DNA reads TGTGCCAGCGGCCGGGGACAGAACACCGGGGAGCTGTTTTTT. This codes for CASGRGQNTGELFF.

The rearrangement links TRBV9 to TRBJ2-5; D is possibly TRBD1 (6 bases). The CDR3 contains 17 residues. V was shortened by 3 bases and J by 1 base, with 19 bases between the two germline ends. From germline, CDR1 is SGDLS and CDR2 YYNGEE. Here the CDR3 DNA reads TGTGCCAGCAGCGAGGGACACCGTAGAGGGGCCCAAGAGACCCAGTACTTC. This encodes CASSEGHRRGAQETQYF.

This clonotype was counted many times. The rearrangement uses TRBV6-1 and TRBJ2-3; 9 bases map to TRBD2. Per the germline V gene, CDR1 is MNHNS and CDR2 is SASEGT. The CDR3 spans 16 residues. V shed 2 bases and J 1 base; nucleotides not matched to a gene: 4. The CDR3 nucleotides read TGTGCCAGCAGTGAAACGGCGGGAGGGCGCACAGATACGCAGTATTTT. This translates into CASSETAGGRTDTQYF.

This clonotype was seen at least ten times. This chain links TRBV7-2 with TRBJ2-7; 7 bases match TRBD1. V was pared by 3 bases and J by 3 bases, with 5 bases of the junction left unmatched. Looked up from germline, CDR1 is SGHTA and CDR2 is FQGNSA. The CDR3 sequence is 14 residues long. Here the CDR3 DNA reads TGTGCCAGCAGCTTTCGGACAGGAGACTACGAGCAGTACTTC. It codes for CASSFRTGDYEQYF.

This clonotype was counted only a few times. One base away lies a much larger clone, so this may be a sequencing read error. The chain links TRBV5-1 to TRBJ2-7; TRBD1 matches 9 bases. The germline V gene encodes CDR1 SGHRS and CDR2 YFSETQ. After removal of 4 bases from V and 0 bases from J, the junction contained 8 bases not matched to a gene. CDR3 length: 16 residues. The CDR3 DNA reads TGCGCCAGCAGCATCCTTCCGGACAGGGGCTCCTACGAGCAGTACTTC. Its protein product is CASSILPDRGSYEQYF.

At least ten counts were recorded for this clonotype. This chain links TRBV6-5 with TRBJ2-3, with D maybe TRBD2 (5 bases). CDR3 length equals 14 residues. Between the trimmed V and J ends, which lost 0 bases and 3 bases, there was a span of 7 bases. Looked up from germline, CDR1 is MNHEY and CDR2 is SVGAGI. The CDR3 sequence: CASSYSLATDTQYF. The CDR3 DNA is TGTGCCAGCAGTTACTCGCTAGCAACAGATACGCAGTATTTT.

There are many counts of this clonotype. The J gene is TRBJ2-3, the V gene TRBV18, with no clear D. This CDR3 has 16 amino acids. Trimming shortened V by 2 bases and J by 2 bases, and 14 bases separated the two germline ends. The germline V gene encodes CDR1 KGHSH and CDR2 LQKENI. The CDR3 spells CASSPYQDGYTDTQYF. In nucleotides, the CDR3 is TGTGCCAGCTCACCATACCAGGACGGATACACAGATACGCAGTATTTT.

The V and J genes are TRBV7-3 and TRBJ2-1; the match to TRBD2 covers 9 bases. Germline CDR1 and CDR2: SGHTA and FQGTGA. J lost 6 bases, V lost 3 bases, and 6 bases had no gene match. The CDR3 is 15 residues long. CDR3 sequence: CASSFGLAWRNEQFF. The CDR3 coding sequence is TGTGCCAGCAGCTTTGGACTAGCGTGGCGCAATGAGCAGTTCTTC.

This clonotype was observed at least ten times. The chain has TRBV29-1 and TRBJ2-7; TRBD1 matches 8 bases. After removal of 4 bases from V and 7 bases from J, the junction contained 12 bases not matched to a gene. Germline CDR1 SQVTM, CDR2 ANQGSEA. CDR3 length equals 14 residues. CDR3 loop: CSVVTGTGRGEQYF. CDR3 bases: TGCAGCGTTGTCACCGGGACAGGTCGAGGTGAGCAGTACTTC.

There are many counts of this clonotype. The chain couples TRBV20-1 to TRBJ2-7; TRBD2 might be the D (6 bases). V was clipped by 0 bases and J by 6 bases, with 18 bases between them. The germline CDR1 and CDR2 sequences are DFQATT and SNEGSKA (reference sequence). This CDR3 has 15 amino acids. The DNA for the CDR3 is TGCAGTGCTAGAGACCCCCGCTGGAGGGTCAGCGAGCAGTACTTC. It codes for CSARDPRWRVSEQYF.

This clonotype was seen ten or more times. CDR3 in amino acids: CASSLRREPDKETQYF. The CDR3 DNA reads as TGTGCCAGCAGTTTGAGGCGGGAGCCGGACAAAGAGACCCAGTACTTC. V is TRBV28 and J is TRBJ2-5; 7 bases agree with TRBD2. Trimming took 3 bases from V and 3 from J; bases not matched to a gene: 10. The germline CDR1 and CDR2 sequences are MDHEN and SYDVKM. CDR3 size: 16 residues.

V gene TRBV20-1 combines with J gene TRBJ1-1; 8 bases line up with TRBD1. The CDR3 is made up of 16 amino acids. J lost 4 bases, V lost 2 bases, and 12 bases had no gene match. The V gene's germline CDR1 is DFQATT and CDR2 SNEGSKA (reference sequence). This CDR3 is CSARPTGEGWSTEAFF. DNA of the CDR3: TGCAGTGCTAGACCGACAGGGGAGGGATGGAGCACTGAAGCTTTCTTT.

J is TRBJ2-1 and V is TRBV10-3; the match to TRBD2 covers 11 bases. CDR3 length equals 12 residues. Germline assignment: CDR1 ENHRY and CDR2 SYGVKD. With V trimmed by 11 bases and J by 4 bases, 1 base remained unmatched. CDR3 coding DNA: TGTGCCGTAGCGGGAGGGTACAATGAGCAGTTCTTC. It yields the protein CAVAGGYNEQFF.

The table lists this clonotype with a few counts. This chain connects TRBV19 to TRBJ1-5; D gene unclear. The CDR3 has 16 amino acids. The germline V gene encodes CDR1 LNHDA and CDR2 SQIVND (reference sequence). The ends were cut back, 1 base at V and 5 bases at J, with 15 bases in the middle. The CDR3 bases are TGTGCCAGTAGTATAGGAAAAGGGCCGAATTATCAGCCCCAGCATTTT. Protein sequence: CASSIGKGPNYQPQHF.

J is TRBJ2-1 and V is TRBV29-1; TRBD1 aligns across 9 bases. J gave up 0 bases and V 4 bases, and 19 bases lay outside the gene matches. CDR1 and CDR2 (germline): SQVTM, ANQGSEA. This CDR3 comprises 20 residues. The CDR3 loop reads CSVVGGWGQGLFSSYNEQFF. CDR3 in DNA: TGCAGCGTTGTGGGGGGTTGGGGACAGGGTTTATTTTCCTCCTACAATGAGCAGTTCTTC.